Listed below are T cell receptor beta chains from one sample, sequenced in a study of shared clonotypes between healthy human individuals. Libraries were prepared by immunoSEQ multiplex PCR; TCRdb keeps only in-frame clonotypes and omits some of them. The data contain 2 million to 3 million clones, over 85% of them singletons. Sequences were obtained from naive CD4+ T cells from PBMCs. The source is a young man in good health. Some clones in this sample may be carry-over from other donors' samples. The CDR3 runs from the conserved cysteine through the conserved F or W. The D gene is left open where the match is weak. Clone size appears in some rows only: once, few, many, or a class for an expanded clone.

-,TRBV28,-,TRBJ2-3,CASSILADTQYF,TGTGCCAGCTCGATACTGGCAGATACGCAGTATTTT
-,TRBV11-2,-,TRBJ2-6,CASSSSAGFSGANVLTF,TGTGCCAGCAGCTCGTCCGCTGGCTTCTCTGGGGCCAACGTCCTGACTTTC
-,TRBV27,-,TRBJ1-1,CASSRKNTVTGTNTEAFF,TGTGCCAGCAGCCGAAAGAACACCGTCACAGGGACGAACACTGAAGCTTTCTTT
TRBD2,TRBV28,-,TRBJ2-7,CASSPGTSGRAGQYF,TGTGCCAGCAGTCCCGGGACTAGCGGGAGGGCAGGGCAGTACTTC
-,TRBV7-2,-,TRBJ2-3,CASSLGDGDTQYF,TGTGCCAGCAGCTTGGGGGACGGGGATACGCAGTATTTT
-,TRBV5-3,-,TRBJ2-5,CARSPVLSWPASKETQYF,TGTGCCAGAAGTCCCGTCTTGAGTTGGCCTGCGTCCAAAGAGACCCAGTACTTC
-,TRBV4-3,once,TRBJ2-3,CASSPDPLSADTQYF,TGCGCCAGCAGCCCGGACCCTCTCTCGGCAGATACGCAGTATTTT
TRBD1,TRBV5-4,-,TRBJ2-7,CASSVGQGNYEQYF,TGTGCCAGCAGCGTGGGACAGGGAAACTACGAGCAGTACTTC
TRBD1,TRBV25-1,once,TRBJ1-6,CASSRGQGNSPLHF,TGTGCCAGCAGCCGAGGACAGGGGAATTCACCCCTCCACTTT
-,TRBV27,-,TRBJ1-1,CASSSAVGLDTEAFF,TGTGCCAGCAGTTCTGCCGTAGGACTAGACACTGAAGCTTTCTTT
-,TRBV7-2,-,TRBJ1-1,CASSLKGMNTEAFF,TGTGCCAGCAGCTTAAAGGGTATGAACACTGAAGCTTTCTTT
-,TRBV18,-,TRBJ1-2,CASSPQGMSGYTF,TGTGCCAGCTCACCACAGGGGATGAGTGGCTACACCTTC
-,TRBV5-1,-,TRBJ2-2,CASMSGLHTGELFF,TGCGCCAGCATGAGTGGACTTCACACCGGGGAGCTGTTTTTT
TRBD1,TRBV5-5,-,TRBJ2-7,CASSYQNRGAYEQYF,TGTGCCAGCAGCTACCAAAACAGGGGGGCCTACGAGCAGTACTTC
TRBD2,TRBV28,-,TRBJ2-5,CASTIGGLAGGQETQYF,TGTGCCAGCACCATCGGTGGGCTAGCGGGAGGGCAAGAGACCCAGTACTTC
-,TRBV10-3,-,TRBJ2-6,CAISEPDSGAGANVLTF,TGTGCCATCAGTGAGCCCGACTCAGGGGCTGGGGCCAACGTCCTGACTTTC
TRBD1,TRBV28,-,TRBJ1-3,CASAGTGSGNTIYF,TGTGCCAGCGCCGGGACAGGCTCTGGAAACACCATATATTTT
-,TRBV4-2,-,TRBJ2-3,CASSRAPGEGTTDTQYF,TGTGCCAGCAGCCGAGCGCCCGGAGAGGGAACCACAGATACGCAGTATTTT
-,TRBV5-5,-,TRBJ1-2,CASSFWSGFSNSGGSGYTF,TGTGCCAGCAGCTTTTGGTCTGGTTTCTCGAACAGCGGTGGGAGTGGCTACACCTTC
-,TRBV5-5,-,TRBJ2-1,CASSAHVVYPYNEQFF,TGTGCCAGCAGCGCGCACGTGGTATACCCCTACAATGAGCAGTTCTTC
TRBD1,TRBV19,-,TRBJ1-4,CASSAQGATNEKLFF,TGTGCCAGTAGTGCTCAGGGGGCCACTAATGAAAAACTGTTTTTT
TRBD1,TRBV4-2,once,TRBJ1-1,CASETGGNTEAFF,TGTGCCAGCGAGACAGGGGGGAACACTGAAGCTTTCTTT
-,TRBV27,-,TRBJ2-1,CASSTQGHLYNEQFF,TGTGCCAGCAGTACGCAGGGACACCTTTACAATGAGCAGTTCTTC
-,TRBV18,-,TRBJ1-1,CASSPTQERGNTEAFF,TGTGCCAGCTCACCAACGCAGGAAAGGGGGAACACTGAAGCTTTCTTT
-,TRBV6-1,-,TRBJ2-3,CASETESTDTQYF,TGTGCCAGCGAAACAGAGAGCACAGATACGCAGTATTTT
-,TRBV7-3,-,TRBJ2-3,CASSSPNTDTQYF,TGTGCCAGCAGCTCCCCGAACACAGATACGCAGTATTTT